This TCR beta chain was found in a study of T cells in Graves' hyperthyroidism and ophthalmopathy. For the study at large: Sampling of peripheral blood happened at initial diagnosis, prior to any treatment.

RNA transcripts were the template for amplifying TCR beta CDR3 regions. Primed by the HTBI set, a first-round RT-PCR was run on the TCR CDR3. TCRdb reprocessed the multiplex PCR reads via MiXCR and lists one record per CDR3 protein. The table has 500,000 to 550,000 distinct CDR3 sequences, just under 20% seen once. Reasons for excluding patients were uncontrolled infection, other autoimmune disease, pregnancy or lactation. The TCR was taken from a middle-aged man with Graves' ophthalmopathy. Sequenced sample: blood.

Here the CDR3 reads CASSTHYTDTQYF. In DNA, the CDR3 is TGTGCCAGTAGTACCCACTACACAGATACGCAGTATTTT. J is TRBJ2-3 and V is TRBV19; D unclear. V was pared by 4 bases and J by 2 bases, with 7 bases between. From germline, CDR1 is LNHDA and CDR2 SQIVND (reference sequence). This CDR3 region has 13 residues.